Each of the 8 T cell receptor beta chains below was sequenced from the same sample in a study of T cell repertoires in cytomegalovirus infection. MiXCR was run by TCRdb on the reads, yielding one entry per CDR3 protein. The sample contains 550,000 to 700,000 distinct CDR3 sequences, roughly 43% of which appear only once. Their cognate antigens are unknown. Sequences were derived from cultured PBMCs, sampled from culture after CMV antigen stimulation. The origin of the receptors is a human donor in good health (CMV status not recorded). Some clones in this sample may be carry-over from other donors' samples.

The J gene is TRBJ2-2, the V gene TRBV4-2; 10 bases fit TRBD2. The V gene end was trimmed by 4 bases and the J gene end by 4 bases; junction bases not matched to a gene: 12. Germline-derived CDR1 and CDR2 are LGHNA and YNFKEQ. The CDR3 has 18 residues. The CDR3 DNA follows: TGTGCCAGCAGCCCAGAACTAAGCGGGGGGGTCCTCACCGGGGAGCTGTTTTTT. It is translated as CASSPELSGGVLTGELFF.

A few counts support this clonotype. The chain carries TRBV4-3 and TRBJ2-4; 8 nucleotides match TRBD1. The V segment lost 3 bases and the J segment 7 bases; nucleotides outside the gene matches: 11. From germline, CDR1 is LGHNA and CDR2 YSLEER. The CDR3 consists of 16 residues. Written as DNA, the CDR3 is TGCGCCAGCAGCCAGGACCTCGGACAGGGTGGGAACATTCAGTACTTC. Translation: CASSQDLGQGGNIQYF.

In its sample, this clonotype was seen a few times. J is TRBJ1-5 and V is TRBV28, with D unclear. The V and J ends lost 7 bases and 0 bases respectively, with 16 bases between them. CDR3 length: 16 amino acids. Germline loops: CDR1 MDHEN, CDR2 SYDVKM. CDR3 residues: CASITRSDYSNQPQHF. CDR3 in DNA: TGTGCCAGCATCACTCGGTCGGATTATAGCAATCAGCCCCAGCATTTT.

This chain connects TRBV20-1 to TRBJ2-6, with D possibly called TRBD1 or TRBD2 (5 bases each). Germline assignment: CDR1 DFQATT and CDR2 SNEGSKA (reference sequence). The CDR3 covers 16 residues. V lost 4 bases and J lost 0, with 13 bases in between. The CDR3 DNA is TGCAGTGCTATCCGGGACGGAATCTCTGGGGCCAACGTCCTGACTTTC. Residues: CSAIRDGISGANVLTF.

The chain employs TRBV7-2 and TRBJ1-6; D remains ambiguous. CDR1 is SGHTA and CDR2 is FQGNSA in the germline V gene. V was pared by 6 bases and J by 7 bases, with 16 bases between. The CDR3 covers 15 residues. CDR3 sequence (DNA): TGTGCCAGCAGACGTACTCGGGCCCTCAATTCACCCCTCCACTTT. Its translation: CASRRTRALNSPLHF.

J is TRBJ2-3 and V is TRBV5-1; D is possibly TRBD1 (5 bases). Trimming took off 1 base at V and 4 bases at J, with 13 bases between the two ends. The V gene's germline CDR1 is SGHRS and CDR2 YFSETQ. The CDR3 has 15 amino acids. The CDR3 here is CASSLFGRVADTQYF. CDR3 nucleotide sequence: TGCGCCAGCAGCTTGTTTGGCAGGGTGGCAGATACGCAGTATTTT.

This chain links TRBV11-2 with TRBJ2-3; 8 bases match TRBD2. Germline trimming cut 1 base from V and 4 bases from J; bases unmatched to any gene: 7. This CDR3 region has 16 residues. Germline lookup yields CDR1 SGHAT and CDR2 FQNNGV. The CDR3 loop reads CASSLAGLVQSDTQYF. The CDR3 coding sequence is TGTGCCAGCAGCTTAGCGGGACTAGTTCAATCAGATACGCAGTATTTT. Full variable domain (missing parts from reference TRBV11-2 and TRBJ2-3): EAGVAQSPRYKIIEKRQSVAFWCNPISGHATLYWYQQILGQGPKLLIQFQNNGVVDDSQLPKDRFSAERLKGVDSTLKIQPAKLEDSAVYLCASSLAGLVQSDTQYFGPGTRLTVL.

This rearrangement joins TRBV7-6 to TRBJ2-1; D is uncertain. The CDR3 contains 13 residues. CDR1 and CDR2 (germline): SGHVS, FNYEAQ. Trimming took off 0 bases at V and 9 bases at J, with 9 bases between the two ends. This CDR3 is CASSLAMGSEQFF. The CDR3 DNA follows: TGTGCCAGCAGCTTAGCGATGGGTTCTGAGCAGTTCTTC. Full variable domain (rest looked up from reference TRBV7-6 and TRBJ2-1): GAGVSQSPRYKVTKRGQDVALRCDPISGHVSLYWYRQALGQGPEFLTYFNYEAQQDKSGLPNDRFSAERPEGSISTLTIQRTEQRDSAMYRCASSLAMGSEQFFGPGTRLTVL.